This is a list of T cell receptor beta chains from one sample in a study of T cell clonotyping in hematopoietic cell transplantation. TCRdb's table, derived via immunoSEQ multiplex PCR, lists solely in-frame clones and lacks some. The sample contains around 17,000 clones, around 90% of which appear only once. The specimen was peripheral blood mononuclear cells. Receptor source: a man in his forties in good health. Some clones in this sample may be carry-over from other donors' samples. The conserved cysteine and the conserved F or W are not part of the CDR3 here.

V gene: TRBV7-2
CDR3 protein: ASSLALTSGRAQY

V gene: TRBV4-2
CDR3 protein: ASSQAPTSGKNYEQY

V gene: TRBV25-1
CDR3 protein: ASSVTGYQETQY

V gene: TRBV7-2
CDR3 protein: ASSLGGYPNEQF

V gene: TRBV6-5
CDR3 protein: ASNGVTPNTEAF

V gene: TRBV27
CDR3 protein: ASSLTGKGYT

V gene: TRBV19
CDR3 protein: ASRKRTSTDTQY

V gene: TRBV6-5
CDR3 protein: ASSYRAFPGNEQF

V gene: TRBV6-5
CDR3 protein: ASSSGTGVSEQY

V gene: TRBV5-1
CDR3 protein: ASSLGTSGRAGTGELF

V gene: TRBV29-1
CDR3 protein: SVAGTSNTDTQY

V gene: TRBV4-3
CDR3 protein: ASSHGGVTSAAYEQY

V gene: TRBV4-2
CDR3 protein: ASSQDWASGAKNIQY